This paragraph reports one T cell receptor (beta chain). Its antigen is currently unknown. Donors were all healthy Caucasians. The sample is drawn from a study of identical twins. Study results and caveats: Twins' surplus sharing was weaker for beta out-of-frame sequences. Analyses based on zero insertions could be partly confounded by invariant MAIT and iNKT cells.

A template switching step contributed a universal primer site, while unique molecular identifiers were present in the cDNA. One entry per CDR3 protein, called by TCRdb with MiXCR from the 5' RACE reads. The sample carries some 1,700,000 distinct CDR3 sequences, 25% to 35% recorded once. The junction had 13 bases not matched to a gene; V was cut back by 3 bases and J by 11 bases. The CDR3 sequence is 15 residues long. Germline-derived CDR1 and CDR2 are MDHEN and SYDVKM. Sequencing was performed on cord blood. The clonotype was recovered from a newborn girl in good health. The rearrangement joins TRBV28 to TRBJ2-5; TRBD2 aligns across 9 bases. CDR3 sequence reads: CASSFSTLAGGEQYF. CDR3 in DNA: TGTGCCAGCAGTTTTTCCACGTTGGCGGGAGGGGAGCAGTACTTC.